One and the same sample provided the 29 T cell receptor beta chains below, sequenced in a study of patients and donors after allogeneic stem cell transplantation. TCRdb fed the RT-PCR reads into MiXCR, producing one record per CDR3 protein. The top ten clones hold around 6% of a sample with about a million distinct CDR3 sequences, roughly 17% of them seen once. Sequenced material: blood, either unsorted or a sorted T cell fraction (not recorded which). The source of these receptors is a human donor who was either an allogeneic HSCT recipient or a stem cell or donor lymphocyte infusion donor (not recorded which). It is not recorded whose cells these are; they may come from a transplant donor.

V is TRBV11-1 and J is TRBJ2-6; 15 positions match TRBD2. The V and J ends lost 3 bases and 1 base, in that order; junction bases with no gene match: 10. Germline-derived CDR1 and CDR2 are SGHAT and FQDESV (reference sequence). The CDR3 length is 21 residues. Here the CDR3 reads CASSFPGLAGGIGSGANVLTF. The CDR3 region has the DNA TGTGCCAGCAGCTTCCCCGGACTAGCGGGGGGGATAGGGTCTGGGGCCAACGTCCTGACTTTC.

V is TRBV5-6 and J is TRBJ2-5; no reliable D call. Trimming removed 4 bases from V and 1 base from J, with 23 bases in between. The germline gives CDR1 SGHDT, CDR2 YYEEEE. This CDR3 contains 18 residues. The DNA for the CDR3 is TGTGCCAGCAGCCCCCGCGAGGTGTCGCGGCCTTTCCAAGAGACCCAGTACTTC. It is translated as CASSPREVSRPFQETQYF. Complete variable domain (other parts from reference TRBV5-6 and TRBJ2-5): DAGVTQSPTHLIKTRGQQVTLRCSPKSGHDTVSWYQQALGQGPQFIFQYYEEEERQRGNFPDRFSGHQFPNYSSELNVNALLLGDSALYLCASSPREVSRPFQETQYFGPGTRLLVL.

There are a few counts of this clonotype. CDR3 DNA: TGCAGTGTGGTGATAGCGGGCCAAGAGACCCAGTACTTC. Amino acids: CSVVIAGQETQYF. V and J are TRBV20-1 and TRBJ2-5; 7 bases agree with TRBD2. The CDR3 spans 13 residues. Looked up from germline, CDR1 is DFQATT and CDR2 is SNEGSKA (reference sequence). Losses at the gene ends were 7 bases for V and 1 base for J; bases not matched to a gene: 6.

This clonotype was counted a few times. This chain joins TRBV4-2 and TRBJ2-3, with 11 bases lining up with TRBD2. This CDR3 is 18 amino acids long. The V segment lost 0 bases and the J segment 2 bases; nucleotides outside the gene matches: 7. CDR1 and CDR2 (germline): LGHNA, YNFKEQ. The DNA of the CDR3 is TGTGCCAGCAGCCAAGAAACTAGCGGGAGAATCATCACAGATACGCAGTATTTT. Protein: CASSQETSGRIITDTQYF.

This clonotype has only a few counts. The rearrangement joins TRBV5-6 to TRBJ1-5, with 8 bases aligning to TRBD1. J was trimmed by 0 bases and V by 5 bases; bases with no gene match: 7. CDR1 and CDR2 from the germline V gene are SGHDT and YYEEEE. The CDR3 is made up of 16 amino acids. DNA of the CDR3: TGTGCCAGCAGTCGCAGGACAGGGAATAGCAATCAGCCCCAGCATTTT. Residues: CASSRRTGNSNQPQHF.

This clonotype appeared many times. The J gene is TRBJ1-5, the V gene TRBV20-1, with D perhaps matching TRBD1 (6 bases). The CDR3 has 17 residues. Germline values: CDR1 DFQATT, CDR2 SNEGSKA (reference sequence). V dropped 3 bases and J dropped 0 bases, with 18 bases sitting between them. For the CDR3, the DNA is TGCAGTGCTAGGACAGGAACAAGCCATCATAGCAATCAGCCCCAGCATTTT. Its protein is CSARTGTSHHSNQPQHF.

The rearrangement uses TRBV3-1 and TRBJ1-2; D is perhaps TRBD1 (6 bases). This CDR3 contains 17 residues. V shed 2 bases and J shed 5 bases, with 21 bases lying between them. Germline V gives CDR1 LGHDT, CDR2 YNNKEL (reference sequence). CDR3 DNA sequence: TGTGCCAGCAGCCAATCCCTCCCCGGGACACCTACTTATGGCTACACCTTC. Translated: CASSQSLPGTPTYGYTF.

The chain combines TRBV20-1 with TRBJ1-4, with D perhaps matching TRBD1 (6 bases). The CDR3 runs to 13 residues. Trimming left V 6 bases short and J 8 bases short, with 16 bases between. Germline V lookup: CDR1 DFQATT, CDR2 SNEGSKA (reference sequence). The CDR3 region has the DNA TGCAGTGCCCGAGACGGGGGGCAAGAAAAACTGTTTTTT. Its translation: CSARDGGQEKLFF.

The chain is built from TRBV5-1 and TRBJ2-7; tentative D call: TRBD2 (6 bases). V lost 4 bases and J 6 bases, leaving 14 bases between the germline ends. Per germline, CDR1 SGHRS and CDR2 YFSETQ. The CDR3 is 13 amino acids. The CDR3 sequence is CASSPEGGSEQYF. CDR3 DNA sequence: TGCGCCAGCAGCCCGGAGGGTGGGTCCGAGCAGTACTTC.

This chain uses TRBV30 with TRBJ1-1; D is unresolved. This CDR3 region has 11 residues. The V gene lost 3 bases and the J gene lost 5 bases, with 7 bases spanning the gap. From germline, CDR1 is GTSNPN and CDR2 SVGIG (reference sequence). For the CDR3, the DNA is TGTGCCTGGAGCCGTAGAACTGAAGCTTTCTTT. It is translated as CAWSRRTEAFF.

V usage is TRBV3-1 and J usage is TRBJ2-1, with TRBD2 matching over 12 bases. Looked up from germline, CDR1 is LGHDT and CDR2 is YNNKEL (reference sequence). V shed 1 base, J shed 7 bases, and the junction held 2 bases outside the gene matches. The CDR3 is 15 amino acids. The CDR3 region is CASSQATSGGNEQFF. The CDR3 DNA sequence: TGTGCCAGCAGCCAAGCGACTAGCGGGGGTAATGAGCAGTTCTTC.

The sample holds a few counts of this clonotype. This chain joins TRBV20-1 and TRBJ2-3, with TRBD2 identical over 14 bases. CDR3 length equals 15 residues. Looked up from germline, CDR1 is DFQATT and CDR2 is SNEGSKA (reference sequence). After removal of 2 bases from V and 6 bases from J, the junction contained 4 bases not matched to a gene. For the CDR3, the DNA is TGCAGTGCTAGAACGGGGACTAGCGGGAGCGATACGCAGTATTTT. Its translation is CSARTGTSGSDTQYF.

The chain combines TRBV20-1 with TRBJ2-3; D is unclear. The CDR3 is made up of 11 amino acids. CDR1 is DFQATT and CDR2 is SNEGSKA in the germline V gene (reference sequence). V was cut by 6 bases and J by 3 bases, with 7 bases left in between. The CDR3 DNA follows: TGCAGTGCGGGTCCTACAGATACGCAGTATTTT. Translated: CSAGPTDTQYF.

This chain joins TRBV20-1 and TRBJ2-1, with D perhaps matching TRBD2 (5 bases). This CDR3 spans 14 amino acids. Deletions cut 6 bases from V and 4 bases from J, with 16 bases between. CDR1 and CDR2 from the germline V gene are DFQATT and SNEGSKA (reference sequence). DNA of the CDR3: TGCAGTGCCCGAAAGGAGGACCGATACAATGAGCAGTTCTTC. Translation gives CSARKEDRYNEQFF.

V is TRBV7-2 and J is TRBJ2-7; D is unclear. The CDR3 sequence is 13 residues long. Trimming pared 4 bases from V and 7 bases from J, leaving 14 bases between. Germline V CDR1 and CDR2: SGHTA, FQGNSA. The CDR3 DNA reads TGTGCCAGCAGCTCCTCTATCCAGTGGGAGCAGTACTTC. Its protein is CASSSSIQWEQYF. The full variable domain, its missing parts supplied by reference TRBV7-2 and TRBJ2-7, is GAGVSQSPSNKVTEKGKDVELRCDPISGHTALYWYRQSLGQGLEFLIYFQGNSAPDKSGLPSDRFSAERTGGSVSTLTIQRTQQEDSAVYLCASSSSIQWEQYFGPGTRLTVT.

This clonotype has more than one count but fewer than ten. The chain carries TRBV5-6 and TRBJ2-7; D is ambiguous. The V and J ends lost 2 bases and 0 bases respectively, with 6 bases between them. Germline V lookup: CDR1 SGHDT, CDR2 YYEEEE. The CDR3 covers 13 residues. The CDR3 loop is CASSFASSYEQYF. The CDR3 DNA reads as TGTGCCAGCAGCTTCGCGAGCTCCTACGAGCAGTACTTC.

The chain has TRBV12-3 or TRBV12-4 and TRBJ1-6; D is undetermined. The CDR3 totals 15 residues. Trimming removed 7 bases at V and 6 bases at J, with 16 bases between. The CDR3 spells CASTFGSGLNSPLHF. In DNA form, the CDR3 reads TGTGCCAGCACCTTTGGGTCCGGGCTTAATTCACCCCTCCACTTT.

This clonotype appeared a few times. The junction shows a germline mismatch at one end, possibly a read error. The genes are TRBV2 and TRBJ2-7; D is unclear. Germline V lookup: CDR1 SNHLY, CDR2 FYNNEI. The CDR3 runs 10 residues. The CDR3 loop is CATSRREQYF. CDR3 sequence (DNA): TGTGCCACCAGTCGGCGCGAGCAGTACTTC.

The V call is TRBV12-3 or TRBV12-4, the J call TRBJ2-1, with 7 nucleotides matching TRBD1. V dropped 6 bases and J dropped 6; count of bases not matched to a gene: 8. The CDR3 length is 14 residues. The CDR3 sequence is CASRETGNINEQFF. Here the CDR3 DNA reads TGTGCCAGCAGGGAGACAGGGAATATCAATGAGCAGTTCTTC.

The chain couples TRBV11-1 to TRBJ2-2; perhaps D is TRBD1 or TRBD2 (5 bases each). This CDR3 region has 18 residues. V was pared by 6 bases and J by 6 bases, with 26 bases between. Germline CDR1 reads SGHAT; CDR2 reads FQDESV (reference sequence). CDR3 DNA: TGTGCCAGCAGGACGGAATTTAGCTGGGGGTTAATCGCCGGGGAGCTGTTTTTT. Residues: CASRTEFSWGLIAGELFF.

The V call is TRBV10-3, the J call TRBJ1-5; TRBD1 matches 7 bases. Germline values: CDR1 ENHRY, CDR2 SYGVKD. This CDR3 has 14 residues. V lost 6 bases to trimming and J lost 5 bases; unmatched junction nucleotides: 7. CDR3 sequence reads: CAISLDRVDQPQHF. The CDR3 bases are TGTGCCATCAGCCTCGACAGGGTTGATCAGCCCCAGCATTTT.

The chain is built from TRBV4-1 and TRBJ1-4; 9 nucleotides line up with TRBD1. The V and J ends lost 3 bases and 11 bases, in that order; junction bases with no gene match: 10. The CDR3 is made up of 15 amino acids. Per germline, CDR1 MGHRA and CDR2 YSYEKL. CDR3: CASSQDRGTTGKLFF. The CDR3 region has the DNA TGCGCCAGCAGCCAGGACAGGGGAACAACTGGGAAACTGTTTTTT.

Ten or more counts support this clonotype. This chain links TRBV29-1 with TRBJ2-2; D unresolved. The CDR3 sequence is 12 residues long. V lost 5 bases and J 8 bases, leaving 12 bases between the germline ends. Germline CDR1 and CDR2: SQVTM and ANQGSEA. The CDR3 loop is CSVPGTAGELFF. The CDR3 bases are TGCAGCGTTCCGGGTACCGCAGGGGAGCTGTTTTTT.

This clonotype was seen repeatedly, ten times or more. The chain links TRBV12-3 or TRBV12-4 to TRBJ2-7, with D unclear. The ends were cut back, 4 bases at V and 3 bases at J, with 7 bases in the middle. This CDR3 has 12 residues. CDR3 DNA sequence: TGTGCCAGCAGTTCAGGTCTCTACGAGCAGTACTTC. This sequence encodes CASSSGLYEQYF.

This clonotype occurred a few times. The chain uses TRBV19 and TRBJ2-7; 8 bases align to TRBD2. The CDR3 sequence is 15 residues long. J lost 3 bases, V lost 4 bases, and 8 bases had no gene match. Per germline, CDR1 LNHDA and CDR2 SQIVND (reference sequence). The CDR3 protein is CASSTGTGLGYEQYF. In DNA form, the CDR3 reads TGTGCCAGTAGTACTGGGACGGGACTAGGCTACGAGCAGTACTTC.

This clonotype was detected a few times. This rearrangement joins TRBV20-1 to TRBJ2-7; 7 bases are a match to TRBD2. The CDR3 has 16 amino acids. Germline V gives CDR1 DFQATT, CDR2 SNEGSKA (reference sequence). The ends lost 3 bases at V and 3 bases at J; junction bases unmatched: 14. CDR3 sequence (DNA): TGCAGTGCTAGTCATCTCTTAGCGGGCCGGAACTACGAGCAGTACTTC. Amino acid sequence: CSASHLLAGRNYEQYF.

The chain links TRBV5-6 to TRBJ2-1; 9 bases align to TRBD2. The CDR3 covers 15 residues. Trimming at V came to 4 bases and at J to 7 bases, leaving 9 bases not matched to a gene. Germline V gene data show CDR1 as SGHDT and CDR2 as YYEEEE. CDR3 amino acids: CASSLSGGSRNEQFF. CDR3 DNA sequence: TGTGCCAGCAGCCTTAGCGGGGGTAGTAGGAATGAGCAGTTCTTC.

There are a few counts of this clonotype. The rearrangement uses TRBV19 and TRBJ1-2; 7 bases align to TRBD1. CDR3 length: 16 amino acids. The V gene's germline CDR1 is LNHDA and CDR2 SQIVND (reference sequence). Trimming removed 6 bases from V and 1 base from J; junction bases left unmatched: 11. CDR3 in amino acids: CASRTGRDRFNYGYTF. CDR3 nucleotides: TGTGCCAGTAGGACAGGGAGAGACCGTTTTAACTATGGCTACACCTTC. Variable domain in full (rest from reference TRBV19 and TRBJ1-2): DGGITQSPKYLFRKEGQNVTLSCEQNLNHDAMYWYRQDPGQGLRLIYYSQIVNDFQKGDIAEGYSVSREKKESFPLTVTSAQKNPTAFYLCASRTGRDRFNYGYTFGSGTRLTVV.

The chain links TRBV6-6 to TRBJ1-2, with 7 bases that match TRBD1. The V and J ends lost 6 bases and 6 bases, in that order; junction bases with no gene match: 7. This CDR3 region has 13 residues. The germline gives CDR1 MNHNY, CDR2 SVGAGI (reference sequence). CDR3 region: CASRRGQLNGYTF. The DNA for the CDR3 is TGTGCCAGCAGAAGGGGACAGCTCAATGGCTACACCTTC.